In this sample, the clone carrying this TCR beta chain turned up a few times. Its specificity is unknown. The data originate from a study of T-cell memory formation after mild COVID-19. General study findings and limits: Cross-reactive memory apparently joined, as some responding clones appeared in pre-infection memory. Among CD4+ contracting clones, most were CM and EM, and CD8+ ones EMRA. Later expanders leaned CD4+, whereas clones that contracted between day 15 and 85 were balanced CD4/CD8.

TCRdb processed the 5' RACE reads anew with MiXCR; each CDR3 protein has one entry. The data show over 350,000 distinct CDR3 sequences, about 24% seen once. The length of the CDR3 is 20 residues. Sequencing was done on a sample of PBMCs or a T cell subset sorted from them (not recorded which). The chain joins TRBV21-1 to TRBJ2-1; the tabulated D call, TRBD2, remains unverified against the DNA. TRBV21-1 corresponds to a pseudogene. The sequence was obtained from an adult woman who had mild COVID-19 (a few samples of this study predate the infection). Cell type and time point are not known. The CDR3 loop is CASSKTRLAGEPSSYNEQFF. DNA of the CDR3: TGTGCCAGCAGCAAAACAAGGCTAGCGGGAGAGCCTAGCTCCTACAATGAGCAGTTCTTC.